A single sample gave rise to the 24 T cell receptor beta chains below, sequenced in a study of cytomegalovirus exposure and HLA in healthy donors. Assay: immunoSEQ multiplex PCR; the TCRdb copy retains only in-frame clones and omits some. This sample has more than 300,000 clones, with about nine tenths found just once. Material: PBMCs. These receptors were collected from a woman between 18 and 30 years old in good health and CMV-seronegative.

The CDR3 coding sequence is TGTGCCAGCAGTGAACGAGGGACGGGAGTCCTAGGTCGCGAGCAGTTCTTC. Protein: CASSERGTGVLGREQFF. The V gene is TRBV2, the J gene TRBJ2-1, with a tentative D call TRBD2 (6 bases). Germline V gives CDR1 SNHLY, CDR2 FYNNEI. The CDR3 extends over 17 amino acids. Deletions cut 2 bases from V and 10 bases from J, with 24 bases between. Full variable domain (rest looked up from reference TRBV2 and TRBJ2-1): EPEVTQTPSHQVTQMGQEVILRCVPISNHLYFYWYRQILGQKVEFLVSFYNNEISEKSEIFDDQFSVERPDGSNFTLKIRSTKLEDSAMYFCASSERGTGVLGREQFFGPGTRLTVL.

As regards this clone: The same CDR3 is also encoded by other DNA sequences in this sample. V gene TRBV4-3 combines with J gene TRBJ2-1; weak D call: TRBD2 (5 bases). Trimming pared 0 bases from V and 4 bases from J, leaving 7 bases between. The germline V gene encodes CDR1 LGHNA and CDR2 YSLEER. CDR3 length: 14 residues. CDR3 loop: CASSQDGGYNEQFF. The CDR3 region has the DNA TGCGCCAGCAGCCAAGACGGAGGATACAATGAGCAGTTCTTC.

The chain uses TRBV27 and TRBJ2-7; 7 bases agree with TRBD1. The trim removed 4 bases at V and 3 bases at J, leaving 9 bases unmatched. The CDR3 contains 15 residues. Looked up from germline, CDR1 is MNHEY and CDR2 is SMNVEV (reference sequence). The CDR3 nucleotides are TGTGCCAGCAGTTCCCTCCGGGACAGTGGCTACGAGCAGTACTTC. This sequence encodes CASSSLRDSGYEQYF.

The V gene is TRBV5-1, the J gene TRBJ2-5, with 15 bases matching TRBD2. The CDR3 covers 15 residues. The V gene end was trimmed by 5 bases and the J gene end by 8 bases; junction bases not matched to a gene: 7. Germline assignment: CDR1 SGHRS and CDR2 YFSETQ. The CDR3 region has the DNA TGCGCCAGCAGAGAAGGACTAGCGGGAGGGGGTACCCAGTACTTC. Protein product: CASREGLAGGGTQYF.

V gene TRBV6-6 combines with J gene TRBJ2-7; D ambiguous. Germline CDR1 and CDR2: MNHNY and SVGAGI (reference sequence). The germline V and J ends were trimmed by 7 bases and 6 bases, with 19 bases remaining between them. This CDR3 spans 14 amino acids. CDR3 residues: CASMSTTPGGEQYF. The CDR3 nucleotides read TGTGCCAGCATGTCGACGACTCCCGGCGGCGAGCAGTACTTC.

This chain uses TRBV7-3 with TRBJ2-2; TRBD2 aligns across 13 bases. V was pared by 5 bases and J by 5 bases, with 11 bases of the junction left unmatched. CDR3 length: 18 residues. Germline CDR1 reads SGHTA; CDR2 reads FQGTGA. CDR3 in amino acids: CASSTLGLAGEGTGELFF. The CDR3 DNA follows: TGTGCCAGCAGCACCCTTGGACTAGCGGGAGAGGGGACCGGGGAGCTGTTTTTT.

The chain employs TRBV4-3 and TRBJ2-7; maybe TRBD1 (5 bases). Between the trimmed V and J ends, which lost 0 bases and 0 bases, there was a span of 9 bases. The CDR3 totals 15 residues. From germline, CDR1 is LGHNA and CDR2 YSLEER. This CDR3 reads CASSQDYQGSYEQYF. As DNA, the CDR3 is TGCGCCAGCAGCCAAGATTATCAGGGCTCCTACGAGCAGTACTTC.

This chain uses TRBV5-1 with TRBJ1-1; TRBD1 aligns across 7 bases. The CDR3 sequence is 15 residues long. The ends lost 0 bases at V and 1 base at J; junction bases unmatched: 3. Germline V CDR1 and CDR2: SGHRS, YFSETQ. The CDR3 sequence: CASSLGGGRNTEAFF. CDR3 bases: TGCGCCAGCAGCTTGGGAGGGGGCAGGAACACTGAAGCTTTCTTT. The full variable domain, its missing parts supplied by reference TRBV5-1 and TRBJ1-1, is KAGVTQTPRYLIKTRGQQVTLSCSPISGHRSVSWYQQTPGQGLQFLFEYFSETQRNKGNFPGRFSGRQFSNSRSEMNVSTLELGDSALYLCASSLGGGRNTEAFFGQGTRLTVV.

This clone is a singleton in its sample. The chain combines TRBV19 with TRBJ2-1; no clear D gene. The V end lost 3 bases, the J end lost 1 base, and 13 bases lay between the germline ends. Looked up from germline, CDR1 is LNHDA and CDR2 is SQIVND (reference sequence). The CDR3 covers 16 residues. CDR3 amino acids: CASSIEMSASYNEQFF. Here the CDR3 DNA reads TGTGCCAGTAGTATTGAAATGAGCGCTTCCTACAATGAGCAGTTCTTC. The entire variable domain, with the rest obtained from reference TRBV19 and TRBJ2-1, is as follows: DGGITQSPKYLFRKEGQNVTLSCEQNLNHDAMYWYRQDPGQGLRLIYYSQIVNDFQKGDIAEGYSVSREKKESFPLTVTSAQKNPTAFYLCASSIEMSASYNEQFFGPGTRLTVL.

This rearrangement joins TRBV6-6 to TRBJ2-1; 10 bases fit TRBD2. V gave up 5 bases and J gave up 5 bases; unmatched junction bases: 3. Per the germline V gene, CDR1 is MNHNY and CDR2 is SVGAGI (reference sequence). The length of the CDR3 is 14 residues. CDR3 region: CASSQGLAHNEQFF. The CDR3, as DNA: TGTGCCAGCAGTCAGGGACTAGCGCACAATGAGCAGTTCTTC.

The rearrangement links TRBV9 to TRBJ1-2; no clear D gene. This CDR3 is built from 12 residues. Germline lookup yields CDR1 SGDLS and CDR2 YYNGEE. Trimming removed 1 base from V and 5 bases from J, with 6 bases in between. The CDR3 sequence: CASSVSGYGYTF. In DNA form, the CDR3 reads TGTGCCAGCAGCGTATCCGGGTATGGCTACACCTTC.

The rearrangement uses TRBV6-6 and TRBJ1-2; D ambiguous. CDR3 length equals 11 residues. Germline V lookup: CDR1 MNHNY, CDR2 SVGAGI (reference sequence). V lost 2 bases and J lost 8, with 6 bases in between. CDR3 nucleotides: TGTGCCAGCAGTTACAATGAGGGCTACACCTTC. As protein: CASSYNEGYTF.

This rearrangement joins TRBV18 to TRBJ2-7, with 10 bases identical to TRBD2. Germline loops: CDR1 KGHSH, CDR2 LQKENI. The junction had 9 bases not matched to a gene; V was cut back by 3 bases and J by 4 bases. The CDR3 totals 16 residues. In DNA form, the CDR3 reads TGTGCCAGCTCACCTTATACCGGGACTAGCGCGTACGAGCAGTACTTC. Amino acids: CASSPYTGTSAYEQYF.

V is TRBV7-2 and J is TRBJ2-7, with 7 bases that match TRBD1. The CDR3 extends over 14 amino acids. J was trimmed by 7 bases and V by 2 bases; bases with no gene match: 8. The germline V gene has CDR1 SGHTA and CDR2 FQGNSA. In nucleotides, the CDR3 is TGTGCCAGCAGCTTAACAGGGGAGAGAGGGGAGCAGTACTTC. Translation gives CASSLTGERGEQYF.

Comment on this clone: Other DNA sequences of this sample code for an identical CDR3. This rearrangement joins TRBV4-3 to TRBJ2-7, with D tentatively TRBD2 (5 bases). Germline V lookup: CDR1 LGHNA, CDR2 YSLEER. The V end was cut by 0 bases, the J end by 0 bases, with 9 bases between. The CDR3 is 15 residues long. Here the CDR3 reads CASSQEGSGSYEQYF. CDR3 DNA sequence: TGCGCCAGCAGCCAAGAGGGGAGCGGCTCCTACGAGCAGTACTTC.

This rearrangement joins TRBV7-2 to TRBJ2-7; TRBD2 matches at 11 bases. The CDR3 consists of 15 residues. CDR1 and CDR2 (germline): SGHTA, FQGNSA. The V gene end was trimmed by 4 bases and the J gene end by 6 bases; junction bases not matched to a gene: 8. This CDR3 reads CASSSGLAARGEQYF. The CDR3 region has the DNA TGTGCCAGCAGCTCGGGACTAGCGGCGAGGGGCGAGCAGTACTTC.

This rearrangement joins TRBV6-1 to TRBJ1-1, with D unresolved. Trimming took 1 base from V and 8 from J, leaving 14 bases between them. CDR1 and CDR2 from the germline V gene are MNHNS and SASEGT. The CDR3 runs 14 residues. The CDR3 spells CASSEGSGILEAFF. The CDR3 coding sequence is TGTGCCAGCAGTGAAGGGTCCGGGATCTTAGAAGCTTTCTTT.

The rearrangement joins TRBV7-2 to TRBJ2-5; 10 bases align to TRBD1. The V segment lost 5 bases and the J segment 4 bases; nucleotides outside the gene matches: 10. The CDR3 has 16 residues. Per germline, CDR1 SGHTA and CDR2 FQGNSA. The CDR3, as DNA: TGTGCCAGCAGCCCCCCGGGGGACAGGGGCCCAGAGACCCAGTACTTC. Its protein product is CASSPPGDRGPETQYF.

The rearrangement links TRBV28 to TRBJ2-1; 13 bases line up with TRBD2. This CDR3 is built from 15 residues. Trimming at V came to 7 bases and at J to 9 bases, leaving 9 bases not matched to a gene. Per germline, CDR1 MDHEN and CDR2 SYDVKM. CDR3 sequence: CASILLAGGRGEQFF. The CDR3 DNA sequence: TGTGCCAGCATCCTACTAGCGGGAGGGCGGGGTGAGCAGTTCTTC.

This sequence joins TRBV6-1 and TRBJ1-1; 9 bases line up with TRBD1. Germline V CDR1 and CDR2: MNHNS, SASEGT. Trimming cost V 2 bases and J 7 bases; bases outside gene matches: 8. The CDR3 is 15 amino acids. DNA of the CDR3: TGTGCCAGCAGTGAAAGACAGGGGGTCATGGGTGAAGCTTTCTTT. This encodes CASSERQGVMGEAFF.

The V call is TRBV4-2, the J call TRBJ1-2; TRBD1 matches at 7 bases. In germline, CDR1 is LGHNA, CDR2 YNFKEQ. The CDR3 loop spans 14 amino acids. J was trimmed by 8 bases and V by 0 bases; bases with no gene match: 6. CDR3 region: CASSQENRGRGYTF. The CDR3 coding sequence is TGTGCCAGCAGCCAAGAGAACAGGGGCCGAGGCTACACCTTC.

This clone was counted a few times. The chain links TRBV7-2 to TRBJ1-2; tentative D call: TRBD1 (6 bases). V lost 3 bases and J lost 4, with 9 bases in between. Germline values: CDR1 SGHTA, CDR2 FQGNSA. The CDR3 sequence is 13 residues long. This chain's CDR3 is CASSLIQGYGYTF. The CDR3 region has the DNA TGTGCCAGCAGCTTGATACAGGGCTATGGCTACACCTTC.

The chain employs TRBV7-8 and TRBJ2-5, with no clear D. The CDR3 covers 13 residues. Germline V gene data show CDR1 as SGHVS and CDR2 as FQNEAQ. V dropped 1 base and J dropped 5 bases, with 8 bases sitting between them. DNA of the CDR3: TGTGCCAGCAGCTTAGAACCGGTGGAGACCCAGTACTTC. Its translation: CASSLEPVETQYF.

The chain combines TRBV7-3 with TRBJ1-1; TRBD1 matches at 7 bases. CDR1 is SGHTA, CDR2 FQGTGA, per germline. This CDR3 comprises 15 residues. With V trimmed by 4 bases and J by 5 bases, 10 bases remained unmatched. CDR3 DNA sequence: TGTGCCAGCAGCTCGCACTCAGGGGGTGGGACTGAAGCTTTCTTT. Translating it yields CASSSHSGGGTEAFF.